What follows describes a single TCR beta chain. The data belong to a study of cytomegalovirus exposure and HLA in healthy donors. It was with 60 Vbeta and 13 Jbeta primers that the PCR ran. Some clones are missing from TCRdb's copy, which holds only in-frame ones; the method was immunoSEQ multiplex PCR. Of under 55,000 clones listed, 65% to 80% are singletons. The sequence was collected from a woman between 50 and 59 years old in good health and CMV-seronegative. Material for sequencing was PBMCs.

The CDR3: CASSLEKPTNEKLFF. In DNA form, the CDR3 reads TGCGCCAGCAGCTTGGAGAAGCCAACTAATGAAAAACTGTTTTTT. V gene TRBV5-1 combines with J gene TRBJ1-4; the D is unclear. Germline V CDR1 and CDR2: SGHRS, YFSETQ. The V end was cut by 0 bases, the J end by 0 bases, with 6 bases between. The CDR3 covers 15 residues.